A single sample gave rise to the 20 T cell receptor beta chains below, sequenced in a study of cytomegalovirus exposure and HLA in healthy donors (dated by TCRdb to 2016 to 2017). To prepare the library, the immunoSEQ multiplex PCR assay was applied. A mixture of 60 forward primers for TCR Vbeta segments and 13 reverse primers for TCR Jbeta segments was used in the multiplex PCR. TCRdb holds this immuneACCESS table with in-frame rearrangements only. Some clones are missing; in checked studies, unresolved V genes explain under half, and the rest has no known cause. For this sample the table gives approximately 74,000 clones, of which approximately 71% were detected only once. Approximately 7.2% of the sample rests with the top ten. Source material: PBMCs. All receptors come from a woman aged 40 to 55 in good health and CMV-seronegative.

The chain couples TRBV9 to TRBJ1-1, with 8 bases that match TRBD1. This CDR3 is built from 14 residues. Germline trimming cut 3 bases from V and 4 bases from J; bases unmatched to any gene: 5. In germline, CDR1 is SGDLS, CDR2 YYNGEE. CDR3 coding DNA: TGTGCCAGCAGCGGGACAGGGATCGGCACTGAAGCTTTCTTT. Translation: CASSGTGIGTEAFF. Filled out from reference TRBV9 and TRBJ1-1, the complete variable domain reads DSGVTQTPKHLITATGQRVTLRCSPRSGDLSVYWYQQSLDQGLQFLIQYYNGEERAKGNILERFSAQQFPDLHSELNLSSLELGDSALYFCASSGTGIGTEAFFGQGTRLTVV.

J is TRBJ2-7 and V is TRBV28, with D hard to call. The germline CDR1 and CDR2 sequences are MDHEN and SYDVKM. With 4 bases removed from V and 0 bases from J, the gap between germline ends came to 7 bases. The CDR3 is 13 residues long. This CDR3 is CASSSLSSYEQYF. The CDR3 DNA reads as TGTGCCAGCAGTTCTCTCTCCTCCTACGAGCAGTACTTC.

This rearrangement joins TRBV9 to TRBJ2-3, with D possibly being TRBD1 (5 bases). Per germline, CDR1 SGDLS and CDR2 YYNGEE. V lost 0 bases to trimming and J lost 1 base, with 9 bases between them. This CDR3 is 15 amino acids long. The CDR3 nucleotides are TGTGCCAGCAGCGTAGAGGTAGGGGGCACAGATACGCAGTATTTT. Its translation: CASSVEVGGTDTQYF.

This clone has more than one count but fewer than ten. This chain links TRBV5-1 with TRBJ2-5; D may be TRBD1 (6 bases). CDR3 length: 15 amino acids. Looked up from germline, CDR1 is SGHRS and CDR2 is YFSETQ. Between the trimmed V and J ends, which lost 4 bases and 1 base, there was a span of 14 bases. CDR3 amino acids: CASSPAGDRQETQYF. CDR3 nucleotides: TGCGCCAGCAGCCCTGCAGGGGATCGCCAAGAGACCCAGTACTTC.

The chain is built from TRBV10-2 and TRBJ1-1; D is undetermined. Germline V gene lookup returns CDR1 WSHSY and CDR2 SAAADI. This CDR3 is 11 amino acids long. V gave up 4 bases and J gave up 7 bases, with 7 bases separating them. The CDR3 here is CASSVYGEAFF. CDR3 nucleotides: TGCGCCAGCAGTGTTTACGGTGAAGCTTTCTTT.

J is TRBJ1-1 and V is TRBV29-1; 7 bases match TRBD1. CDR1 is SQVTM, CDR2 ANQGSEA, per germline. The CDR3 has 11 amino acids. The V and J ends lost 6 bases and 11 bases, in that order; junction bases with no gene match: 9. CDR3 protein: CSVQNDRAAFF. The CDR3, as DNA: TGCAGCGTCCAAAACGACAGGGCCGCTTTCTTT.

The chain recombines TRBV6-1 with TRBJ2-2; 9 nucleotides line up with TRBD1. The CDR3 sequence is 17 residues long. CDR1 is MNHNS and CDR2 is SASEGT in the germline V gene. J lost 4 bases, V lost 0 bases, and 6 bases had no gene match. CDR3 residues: CASSEAPGQGLTGELFF. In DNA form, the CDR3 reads TGTGCCAGCAGTGAAGCGCCGGGACAGGGACTCACCGGGGAGCTGTTTTTT.

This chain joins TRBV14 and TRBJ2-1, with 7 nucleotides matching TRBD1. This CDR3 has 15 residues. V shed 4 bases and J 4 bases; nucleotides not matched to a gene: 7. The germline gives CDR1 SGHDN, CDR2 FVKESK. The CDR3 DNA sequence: TGTGCCAGCAGCCCCAACAGGGGCGTTTACAATGAGCAGTTCTTC. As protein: CASSPNRGVYNEQFF.

The CDR3 DNA follows: TGTGCCAGCAGTTCTAGCGGGGAGAGCTCCTACGAGCAGTACTTC. Translating gives CASSSSGESSYEQYF. The chain recombines TRBV28 with TRBJ2-7; 9 bases align to TRBD2. The V and J ends lost 4 bases and 0 bases, in that order; junction bases with no gene match: 4. This CDR3 region has 15 residues. The germline CDR1 and CDR2 sequences are MDHEN and SYDVKM.

CDR3 nucleotides: TGCGCCAGCAGCCGCCTGGGGCCTCCGCCACTACAGCCCCAGCATTTT. It codes for CASSRLGPPPLQPQHF. V usage is TRBV4-1 and J usage is TRBJ1-5; D may be TRBD1 (5 bases). From germline, CDR1 is MGHRA and CDR2 YSYEKL. CDR3 length: 16 amino acids. V was shortened by 4 bases and J by 7 bases, with 20 bases between the two germline ends.

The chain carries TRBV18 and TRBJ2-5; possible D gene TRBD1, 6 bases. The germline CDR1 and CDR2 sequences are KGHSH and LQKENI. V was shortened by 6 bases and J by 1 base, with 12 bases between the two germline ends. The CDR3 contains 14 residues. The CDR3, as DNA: TGTGCCAGCTCCCTCCGGGACACCCAAGAGACCCAGTACTTC. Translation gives CASSLRDTQETQYF. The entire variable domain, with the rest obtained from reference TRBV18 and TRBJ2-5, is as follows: NAGVMQNPRHLVRRRGQEARLRCSPMKGHSHVYWYRQLPEEGLKFMVYLQKENIIDESGMPKERFSAEFPKEGPSILRIQQVVRGDSAAYFCASSLRDTQETQYFGPGTRLLVL.

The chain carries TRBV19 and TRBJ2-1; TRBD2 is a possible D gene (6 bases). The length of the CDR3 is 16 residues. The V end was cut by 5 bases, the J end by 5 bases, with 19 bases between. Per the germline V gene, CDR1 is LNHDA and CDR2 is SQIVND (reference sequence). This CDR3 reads CASSPASRRTNNEQFF. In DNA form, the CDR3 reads TGTGCCAGTAGTCCGGCGTCCCGGAGGACTAACAATGAGCAGTTCTTC.

The DNA of the CDR3 is TGTGCCAGCAGCCGGAACATCGGGGGGGCGGTTAATGAGCAGTTCTTC. This encodes CASSRNIGGAVNEQFF. The V call is TRBV7-3, the J call TRBJ2-1; 8 bases are a match to TRBD2. Germline CDR1 is SGHTA and CDR2 is FQGTGA. CDR3 length: 16 residues. The J segment lost 7 bases and the V segment lost 5 bases, leaving 13 bases of the junction unmatched.

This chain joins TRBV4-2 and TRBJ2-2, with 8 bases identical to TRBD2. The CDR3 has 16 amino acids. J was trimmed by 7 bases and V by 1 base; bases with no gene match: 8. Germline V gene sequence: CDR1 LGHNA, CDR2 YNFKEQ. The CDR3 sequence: CASSQAYGGAGGELFF. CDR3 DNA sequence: TGTGCCAGCAGCCAAGCCTACGGGGGGGCTGGCGGGGAGCTGTTTTTT.

In DNA, the CDR3 is TGTGCCAGCAGGGGGGGATCCATGAACACTGAAGCTTTCTTT. Translated, it gives CASRGGSMNTEAFF. The V and J genes are TRBV7-9 and TRBJ1-1; a possible D gene is TRBD1 (5 bases). Germline CDR1 reads SEHNR; CDR2 reads FQNEAQ (reference sequence). The CDR3 runs 14 residues. V was pared by 6 bases and J by 0 bases, with 11 bases between.

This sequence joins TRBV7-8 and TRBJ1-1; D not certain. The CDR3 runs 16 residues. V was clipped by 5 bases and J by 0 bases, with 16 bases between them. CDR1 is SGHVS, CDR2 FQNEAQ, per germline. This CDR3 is CASSRLQEELNTEAFF. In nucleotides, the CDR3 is TGTGCCAGCAGCCGACTTCAAGAGGAGTTGAACACTGAAGCTTTCTTT.

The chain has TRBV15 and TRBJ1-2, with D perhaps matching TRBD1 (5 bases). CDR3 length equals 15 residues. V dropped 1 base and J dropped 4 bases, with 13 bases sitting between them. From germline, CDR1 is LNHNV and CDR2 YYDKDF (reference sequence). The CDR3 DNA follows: TGTGCCACCAGCAGAGTTGGTGAGACAGCCTATGGCTACACCTTC. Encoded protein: CATSRVGETAYGYTF.

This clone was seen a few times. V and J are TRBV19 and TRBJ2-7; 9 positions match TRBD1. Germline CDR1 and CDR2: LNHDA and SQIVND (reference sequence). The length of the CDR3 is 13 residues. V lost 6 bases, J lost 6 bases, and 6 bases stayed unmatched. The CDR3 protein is CASSVTGGSEQYF. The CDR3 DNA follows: TGTGCCAGTAGCGTTACAGGGGGCAGCGAGCAGTACTTC.

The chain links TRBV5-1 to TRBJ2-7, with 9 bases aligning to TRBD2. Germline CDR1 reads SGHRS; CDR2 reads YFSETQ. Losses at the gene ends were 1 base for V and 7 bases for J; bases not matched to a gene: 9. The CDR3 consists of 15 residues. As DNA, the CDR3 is TGCGCCAGCAGCTTGTCTAGCGGGGCCTGGGGTGAGCAGTACTTC. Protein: CASSLSSGAWGEQYF.

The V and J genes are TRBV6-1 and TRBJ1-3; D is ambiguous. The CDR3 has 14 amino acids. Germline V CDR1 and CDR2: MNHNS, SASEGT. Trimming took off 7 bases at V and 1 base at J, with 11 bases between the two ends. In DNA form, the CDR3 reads TGTGCCAGCACCCTCCCGAGTTCTGGAAACACCATATATTTT. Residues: CASTLPSSGNTIYF.